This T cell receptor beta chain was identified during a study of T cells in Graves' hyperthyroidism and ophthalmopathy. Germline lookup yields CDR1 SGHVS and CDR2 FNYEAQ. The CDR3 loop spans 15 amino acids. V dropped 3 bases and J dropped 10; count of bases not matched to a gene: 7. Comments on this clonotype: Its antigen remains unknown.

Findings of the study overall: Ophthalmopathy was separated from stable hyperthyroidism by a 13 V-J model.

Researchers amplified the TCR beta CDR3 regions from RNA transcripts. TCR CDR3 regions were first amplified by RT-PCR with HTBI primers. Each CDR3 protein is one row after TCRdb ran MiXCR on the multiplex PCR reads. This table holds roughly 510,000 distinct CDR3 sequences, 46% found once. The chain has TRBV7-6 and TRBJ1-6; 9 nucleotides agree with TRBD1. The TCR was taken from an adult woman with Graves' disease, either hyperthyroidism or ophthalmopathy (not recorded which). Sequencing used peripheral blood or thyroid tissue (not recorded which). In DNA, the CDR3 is TGTGCCAGCAGCTTCCCGGGACAGGGAAGGTCACCCCTCCACTTT. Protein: CASSFPGQGRSPLHF.